This T cell receptor (beta chain) was identified during a study of T cells in Graves' hyperthyroidism and ophthalmopathy. Amplified regions were TCR beta CDR3 sequences from RNA transcripts. The HTBI primer set drove a first-round RT-PCR of the TCR CDR3. Each CDR3 protein is one row after TCRdb ran MiXCR on the multiplex PCR reads. The sample includes around 600,000 distinct CDR3 sequences, more than 14% of them seen just once. This clonotype came up many times. This clonotype was obtained from a woman aged 50 to 60 with Graves' ophthalmopathy. The sequenced material came from blood.

The CDR3 DNA reads TGCAGTGCCCGTGGACTAGCGGGAGGTACGAGGGGAGATACGCAGTATTTT. Protein: CSARGLAGGTRGDTQYF. The chain links TRBV20-1 to TRBJ2-3, with TRBD2 matching 14 bases. The J segment lost 5 bases and the V segment lost 6 bases, leaving 13 bases of the junction unmatched. The CDR3 contains 17 residues. The germline CDR1 and CDR2 sequences are DFQATT and SNEGSKA (reference sequence).